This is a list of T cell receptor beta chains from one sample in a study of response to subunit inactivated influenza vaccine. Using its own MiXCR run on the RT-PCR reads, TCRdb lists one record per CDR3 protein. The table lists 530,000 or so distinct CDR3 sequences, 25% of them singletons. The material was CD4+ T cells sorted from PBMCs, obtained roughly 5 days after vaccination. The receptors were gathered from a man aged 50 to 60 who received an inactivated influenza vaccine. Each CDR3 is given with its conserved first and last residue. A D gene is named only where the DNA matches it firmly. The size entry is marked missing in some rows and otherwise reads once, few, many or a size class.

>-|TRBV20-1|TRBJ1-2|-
CSARTTGRQGYTF
TGCAGTGCCCGAACGACGGGCCGTCAAGGCTACACCTTC
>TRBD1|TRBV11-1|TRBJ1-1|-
CASSTTGVRTEAFF
TGTGCCAGCAGCACCACAGGGGTTCGCACTGAAGCTTTCTTT
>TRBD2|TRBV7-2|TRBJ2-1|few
CASSYLAGGLWNEQFF
TGTGCCAGCAGCTACCTAGCGGGGGGCTTATGGAATGAGCAGTTCTTC
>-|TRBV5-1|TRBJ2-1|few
CASSLGGKGGNEQFF
TGCGCCAGCAGCTTGGGGGGCAAAGGGGGCAATGAGCAGTTCTTC
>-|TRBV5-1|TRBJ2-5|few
CASSSRPGYRVQETQYF
TGCGCCAGCAGCTCGCGCCCCGGATACAGAGTACAAGAGACCCAGTACTTC
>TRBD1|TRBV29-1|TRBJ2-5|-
CSVAETGGRETQYF
TGCAGCGTTGCCGAGACAGGGGGTAGAGAGACCCAGTACTTC
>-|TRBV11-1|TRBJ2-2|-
CASSSLVRAHTGELFF
TGTGCCAGCAGCTCATTAGTCAGGGCGCACACCGGGGAGCTGTTTTTT
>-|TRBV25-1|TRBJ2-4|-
CASSDEKTVGIQYF
TGTGCCAGCAGTGATGAAAAAACAGTCGGGATTCAGTACTTC
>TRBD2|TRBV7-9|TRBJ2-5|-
CASSLSGTSKETQYF
TGTGCCAGCAGCTTATCAGGGACTAGCAAAGAGACCCAGTACTTC
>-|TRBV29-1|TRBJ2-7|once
CSVADGPYEQYF
TGCAGCGTCGCCGACGGCCCCTACGAGCAGTACTTC
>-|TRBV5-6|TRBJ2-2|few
CASSFKEVAGELFF
TGTGCCAGCAGCTTCAAGGAAGTCGCCGGGGAGCTGTTTTTT
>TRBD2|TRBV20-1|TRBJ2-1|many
CSARDVSGINEQFF
TGCAGTGCTAGAGATGTCAGCGGGATCAATGAGCAGTTCTTC
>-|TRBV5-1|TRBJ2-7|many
CASSGGVEQYF
TGCGCCAGCAGCGGGGGAGTCGAGCAGTACTTC
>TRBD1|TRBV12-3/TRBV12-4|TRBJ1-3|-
CASSPYRGAGNTIYF
TGTGCCAGCAGTCCGTACAGGGGCGCAGGAAACACCATATATTTT
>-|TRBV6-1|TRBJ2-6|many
CASSEAGANVLTF
TGTGCCAGCAGTGAGGCTGGGGCCAACGTCCTGACTTTC
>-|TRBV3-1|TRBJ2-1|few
CASSQDRVGVDEQFF
TGTGCCAGCAGCCAAGATCGGGTGGGGGTCGATGAGCAGTTCTTC
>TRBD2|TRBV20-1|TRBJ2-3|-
CSARRGARTDTQYF
TGCAGTGCCAGGCGGGGGGCTAGGACAGATACGCAGTATTTT
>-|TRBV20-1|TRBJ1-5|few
CSARVGGPRQPQHF
TGCAGTGCTAGAGTGGGAGGTCCTCGACAGCCCCAGCATTTT
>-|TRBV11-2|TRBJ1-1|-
CASQMGGITEAFF
TGTGCCAGCCAAATGGGAGGAATCACTGAAGCTTTCTTT
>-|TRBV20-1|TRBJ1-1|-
CSARGGVSGTEAFF
TGCAGTGCTAGAGGGGGGGTCAGCGGCACTGAAGCTTTCTTT